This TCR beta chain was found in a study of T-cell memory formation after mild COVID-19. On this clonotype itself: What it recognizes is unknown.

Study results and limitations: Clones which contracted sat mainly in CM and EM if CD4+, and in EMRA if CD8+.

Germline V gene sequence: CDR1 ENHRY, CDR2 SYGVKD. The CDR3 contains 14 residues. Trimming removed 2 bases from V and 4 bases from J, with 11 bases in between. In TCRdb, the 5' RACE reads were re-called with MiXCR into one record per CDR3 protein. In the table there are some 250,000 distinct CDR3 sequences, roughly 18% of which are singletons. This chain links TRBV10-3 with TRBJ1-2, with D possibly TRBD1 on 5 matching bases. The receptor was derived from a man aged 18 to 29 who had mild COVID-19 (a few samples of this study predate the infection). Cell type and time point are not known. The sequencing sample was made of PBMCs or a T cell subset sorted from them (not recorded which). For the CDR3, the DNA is TGTGCCATCAGTGAGGGGCGGGGGAGCTATGGCTACACCTTC. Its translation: CAISEGRGSYGYTF.